This T cell receptor (beta chain) was recovered during a study of blood T cell repertoires in COVID-19. Whole-study context: COVID-19 samples from acute and convalescent phases originated in the United States, Italy and Spain. In each case, the material was cDNA or gDNA derived from T cells, B-cell-depleted T cells, or PBMCs.

This CDR3 has 15 amino acids. Trimming stripped 5 bases from V and 1 base from J, with 12 bases between. Looked up from germline, CDR1 is SGHVS and CDR2 is FNYEAQ. Authors' data handling: Estimated nucleated cell counts came from reference gene primer amplification. Using immunoSEQ multiplex PCR, the repertoire was profiled, and TCRdb retains in-frame clones only, with some absent. V and J calls and clone size are copied from that table; D and trimming were computed from the DNA. Among about 260,000 clones listed, about 85% were seen once. The sequence derives from a man aged 55 to 69 with acute or convalescent COVID-19. Source material: peripheral blood. The chain combines TRBV7-6 with TRBJ1-3, with D maybe TRBD1 (5 bases). This chain's CDR3 is CASSLRERSGNTIYF. DNA of the CDR3: TGTGCCAGCAGCCTCAGGGAAAGATCTGGAAACACCATATATTTT.